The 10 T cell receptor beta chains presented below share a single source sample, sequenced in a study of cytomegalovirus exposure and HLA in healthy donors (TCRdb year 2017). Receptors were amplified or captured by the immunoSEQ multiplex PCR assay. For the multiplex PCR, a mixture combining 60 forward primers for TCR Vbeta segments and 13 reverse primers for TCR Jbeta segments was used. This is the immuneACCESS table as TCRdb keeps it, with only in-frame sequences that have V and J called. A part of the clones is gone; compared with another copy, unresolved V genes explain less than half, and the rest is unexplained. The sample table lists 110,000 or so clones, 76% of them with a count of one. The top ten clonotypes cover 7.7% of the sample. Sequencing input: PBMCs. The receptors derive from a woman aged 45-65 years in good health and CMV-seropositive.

Written as DNA, the CDR3 is TGTGCCAGCAGCGCCGCGGGACAGTACAATGAGCAGTTCTTC. It is translated as CASSAAGQYNEQFF. The chain combines TRBV9 with TRBJ2-1; the D gene is possibly TRBD1 (7 bases). The germline CDR1 and CDR2 sequences are SGDLS and YYNGEE. Trimming left V 3 bases short and J 4 bases short, with 11 bases between. CDR3 length: 14 residues.

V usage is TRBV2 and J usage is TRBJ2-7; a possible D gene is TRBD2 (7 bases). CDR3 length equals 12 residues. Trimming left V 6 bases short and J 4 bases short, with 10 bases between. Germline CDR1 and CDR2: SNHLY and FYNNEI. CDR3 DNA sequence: TGTGCCAGCAGGGGAGGGGGTTACGAGCAGTACTTC. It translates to CASRGGGYEQYF.

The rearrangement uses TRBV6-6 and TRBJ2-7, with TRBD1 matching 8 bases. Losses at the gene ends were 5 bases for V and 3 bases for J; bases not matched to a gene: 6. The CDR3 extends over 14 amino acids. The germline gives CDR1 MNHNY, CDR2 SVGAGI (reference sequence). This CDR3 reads CASSRTGSGYEQYF. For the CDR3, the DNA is TGTGCCAGCAGTCGGACAGGGAGTGGCTACGAGCAGTACTTC.

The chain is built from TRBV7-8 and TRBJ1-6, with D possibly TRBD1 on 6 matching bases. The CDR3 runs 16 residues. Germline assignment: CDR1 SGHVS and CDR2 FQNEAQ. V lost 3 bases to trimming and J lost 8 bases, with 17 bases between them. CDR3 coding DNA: TGTGCCAGCAGCTTGGGGGACAAGGTCTCCTATTCACCCCTCCACTTT. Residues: CASSLGDKVSYSPLHF.

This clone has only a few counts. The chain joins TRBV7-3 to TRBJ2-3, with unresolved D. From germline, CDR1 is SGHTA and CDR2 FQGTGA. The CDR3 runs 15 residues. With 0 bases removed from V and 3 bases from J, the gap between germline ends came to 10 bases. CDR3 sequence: CASSLTLDKTDTQYF. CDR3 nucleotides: TGTGCCAGCAGCTTAACTTTAGACAAAACAGATACGCAGTATTTT.

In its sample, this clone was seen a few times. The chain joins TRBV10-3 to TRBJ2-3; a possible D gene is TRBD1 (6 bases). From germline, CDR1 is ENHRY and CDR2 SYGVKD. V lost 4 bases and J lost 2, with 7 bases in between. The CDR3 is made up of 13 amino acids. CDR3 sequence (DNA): TGTGCCATCAGTGTGGGGGCCACAGATACGCAGTATTTT. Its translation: CAISVGATDTQYF.

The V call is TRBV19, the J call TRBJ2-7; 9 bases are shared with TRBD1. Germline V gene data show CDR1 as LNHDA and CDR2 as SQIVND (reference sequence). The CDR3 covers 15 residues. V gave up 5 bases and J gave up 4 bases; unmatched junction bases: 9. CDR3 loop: CASSSTGGAGYEQYF. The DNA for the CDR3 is TGTGCCAGTAGTTCAACAGGGGGCGCTGGGTACGAGCAGTACTTC.

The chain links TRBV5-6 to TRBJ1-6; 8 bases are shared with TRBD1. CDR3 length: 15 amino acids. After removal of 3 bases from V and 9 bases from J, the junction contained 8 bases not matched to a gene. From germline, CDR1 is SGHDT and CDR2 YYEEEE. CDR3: CASSWGGQGTSPLHF. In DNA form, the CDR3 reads TGTGCCAGCAGCTGGGGTGGACAGGGCACTTCACCCCTCCACTTT.

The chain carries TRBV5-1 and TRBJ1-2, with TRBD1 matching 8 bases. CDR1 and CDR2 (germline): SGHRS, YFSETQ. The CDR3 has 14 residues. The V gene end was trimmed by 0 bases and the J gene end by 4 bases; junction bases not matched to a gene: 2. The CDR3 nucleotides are TGCGCCAGCAGCTTGGGCAGGGGGCCCTATGGCTACACCTTC. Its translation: CASSLGRGPYGYTF.

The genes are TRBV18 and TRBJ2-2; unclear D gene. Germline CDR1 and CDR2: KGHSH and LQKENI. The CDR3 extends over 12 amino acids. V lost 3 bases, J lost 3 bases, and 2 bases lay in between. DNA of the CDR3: TGTGCCAGCTCACCCGACACCGGGGAGCTGTTTTTT. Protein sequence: CASSPDTGELFF.